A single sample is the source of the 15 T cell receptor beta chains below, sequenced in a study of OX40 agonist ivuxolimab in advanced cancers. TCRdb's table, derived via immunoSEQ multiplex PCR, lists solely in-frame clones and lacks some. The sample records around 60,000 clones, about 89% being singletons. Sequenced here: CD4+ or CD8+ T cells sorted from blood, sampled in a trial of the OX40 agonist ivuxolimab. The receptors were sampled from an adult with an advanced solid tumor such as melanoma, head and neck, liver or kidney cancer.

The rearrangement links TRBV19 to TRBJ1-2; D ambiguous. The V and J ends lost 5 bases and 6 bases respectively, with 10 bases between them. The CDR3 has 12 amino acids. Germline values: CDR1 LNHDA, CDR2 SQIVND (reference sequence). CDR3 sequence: CASSPHMDGYTF. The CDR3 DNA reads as TGTGCCAGTAGTCCCCACATGGATGGCTACACCTTC.

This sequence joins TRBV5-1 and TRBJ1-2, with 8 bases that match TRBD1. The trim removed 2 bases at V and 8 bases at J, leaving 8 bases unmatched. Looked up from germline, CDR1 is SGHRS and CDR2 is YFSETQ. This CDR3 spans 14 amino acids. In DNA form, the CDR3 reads TGCGCCAGCAGCTTATTGCAGGGGGCAAAAGGCTACACCTTC. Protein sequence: CASSLLQGAKGYTF.

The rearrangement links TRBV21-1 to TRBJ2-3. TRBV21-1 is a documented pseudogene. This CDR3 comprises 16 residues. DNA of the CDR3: TGTGCCAGCAGCAAATTAGGGGGAGGAAACACAGATACGCAGTATTTT. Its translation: CASSKLGGGNTDTQYF.

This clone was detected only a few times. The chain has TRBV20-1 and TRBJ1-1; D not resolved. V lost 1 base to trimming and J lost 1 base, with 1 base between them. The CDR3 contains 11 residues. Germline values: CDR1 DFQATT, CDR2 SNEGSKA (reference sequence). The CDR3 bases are TGCAGTGCTAGAGGGAACACTGAAGCTTTCTTT. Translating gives CSARGNTEAFF.

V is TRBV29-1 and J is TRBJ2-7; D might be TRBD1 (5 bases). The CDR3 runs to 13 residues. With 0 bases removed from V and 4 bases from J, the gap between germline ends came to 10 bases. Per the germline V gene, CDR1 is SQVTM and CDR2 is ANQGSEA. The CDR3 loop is CSVEDQNRYEQYF. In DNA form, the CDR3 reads TGCAGCGTTGAAGATCAGAACAGGTACGAGCAGTACTTC.

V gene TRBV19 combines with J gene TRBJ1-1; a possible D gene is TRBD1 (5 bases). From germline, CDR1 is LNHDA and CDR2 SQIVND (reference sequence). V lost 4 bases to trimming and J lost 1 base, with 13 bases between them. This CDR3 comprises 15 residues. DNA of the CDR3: TGTGCCAGTAGTAGCCGCCAGGGCACGAACACTGAAGCTTTCTTT. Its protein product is CASSSRQGTNTEAFF.

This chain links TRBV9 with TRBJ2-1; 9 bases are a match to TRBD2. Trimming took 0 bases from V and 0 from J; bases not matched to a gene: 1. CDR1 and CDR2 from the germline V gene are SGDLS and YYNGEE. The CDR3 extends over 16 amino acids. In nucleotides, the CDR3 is TGTGCCAGCAGCGTAGCTAGCGGGAACTCCTACAATGAGCAGTTCTTC. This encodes CASSVASGNSYNEQFF.

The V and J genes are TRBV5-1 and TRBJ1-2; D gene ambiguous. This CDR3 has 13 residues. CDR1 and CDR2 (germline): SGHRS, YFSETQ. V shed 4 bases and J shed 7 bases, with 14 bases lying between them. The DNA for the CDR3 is TGCGCCAGCAGCCCCCGGGCCGACGGTGGCTACACCTTC. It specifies CASSPRADGGYTF. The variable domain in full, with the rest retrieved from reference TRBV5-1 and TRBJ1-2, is KAGVTQTPRYLIKTRGQQVTLSCSPISGHRSVSWYQQTPGQGLQFLFEYFSETQRNKGNFPGRFSGRQFSNSRSEMNVSTLELGDSALYLCASSPRADGGYTFGSGTRLTVV.

CDR3 coding DNA: TGTGCCAGCAGCGTTAACACAGATACGCAGTATTTT. It yields the protein CASSVNTDTQYF. The rearrangement joins TRBV9 to TRBJ2-3; D gene ambiguous. Trimming removed 2 bases at V and 2 bases at J, with 3 bases between. This CDR3 spans 12 amino acids. CDR1 SGDLS and CDR2 YYNGEE come from the germline V gene. The full variable domain, completed using reference TRBV9 and TRBJ2-3, is DSGVTQTPKHLITATGQRVTLRCSPRSGDLSVYWYQQSLDQGLQFLIQYYNGEERAKGNILERFSAQQFPDLHSELNLSSLELGDSALYFCASSVNTDTQYFGPGTRLTVL.

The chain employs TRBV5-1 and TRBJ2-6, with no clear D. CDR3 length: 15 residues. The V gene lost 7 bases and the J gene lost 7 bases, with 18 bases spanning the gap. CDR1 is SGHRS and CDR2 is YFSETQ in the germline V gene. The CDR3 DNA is TGCGCCAGCTATCCGAGCCCCCTGGGAGCCAACGTCCTGACTTTC. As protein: CASYPSPLGANVLTF.

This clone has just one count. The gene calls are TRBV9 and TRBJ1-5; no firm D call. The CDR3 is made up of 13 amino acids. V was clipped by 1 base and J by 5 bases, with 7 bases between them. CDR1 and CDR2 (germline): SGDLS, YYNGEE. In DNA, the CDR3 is TGTGCCAGCAGCGTATCGGGAGATCAGCCCCAGCATTTT. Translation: CASSVSGDQPQHF.

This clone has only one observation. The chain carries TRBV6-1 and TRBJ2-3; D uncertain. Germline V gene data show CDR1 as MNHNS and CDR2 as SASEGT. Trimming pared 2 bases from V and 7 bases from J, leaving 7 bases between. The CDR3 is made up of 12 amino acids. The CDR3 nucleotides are TGTGCCAGCAGTGAAAAAGGGAATACGCAGTATTTT. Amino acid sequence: CASSEKGNTQYF.

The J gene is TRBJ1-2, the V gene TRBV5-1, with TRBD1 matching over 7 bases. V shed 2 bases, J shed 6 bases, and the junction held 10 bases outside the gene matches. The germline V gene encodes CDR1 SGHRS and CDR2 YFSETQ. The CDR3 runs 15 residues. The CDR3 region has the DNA TGCGCCAGCAGCTTTGATTCAGGGGGACCTAATGGCTACACCTTC. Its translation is CASSFDSGGPNGYTF.

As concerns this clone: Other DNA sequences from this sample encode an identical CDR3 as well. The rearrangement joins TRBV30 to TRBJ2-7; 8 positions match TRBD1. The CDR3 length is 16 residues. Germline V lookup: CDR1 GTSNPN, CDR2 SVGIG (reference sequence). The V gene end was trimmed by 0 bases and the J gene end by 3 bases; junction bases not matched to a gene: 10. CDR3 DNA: TGTGCCTGGAGTGTAGTTCCGGGACAGGTGGACTACGAGCAGTACTTC. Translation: CAWSVVPGQVDYEQYF.

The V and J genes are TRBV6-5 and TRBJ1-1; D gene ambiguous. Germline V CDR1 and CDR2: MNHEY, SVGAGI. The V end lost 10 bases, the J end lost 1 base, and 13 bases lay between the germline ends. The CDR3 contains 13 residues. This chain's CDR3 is CATSPTWNTEAFF. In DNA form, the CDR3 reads TGTGCCACGAGCCCGACATGGAACACTGAAGCTTTCTTT.